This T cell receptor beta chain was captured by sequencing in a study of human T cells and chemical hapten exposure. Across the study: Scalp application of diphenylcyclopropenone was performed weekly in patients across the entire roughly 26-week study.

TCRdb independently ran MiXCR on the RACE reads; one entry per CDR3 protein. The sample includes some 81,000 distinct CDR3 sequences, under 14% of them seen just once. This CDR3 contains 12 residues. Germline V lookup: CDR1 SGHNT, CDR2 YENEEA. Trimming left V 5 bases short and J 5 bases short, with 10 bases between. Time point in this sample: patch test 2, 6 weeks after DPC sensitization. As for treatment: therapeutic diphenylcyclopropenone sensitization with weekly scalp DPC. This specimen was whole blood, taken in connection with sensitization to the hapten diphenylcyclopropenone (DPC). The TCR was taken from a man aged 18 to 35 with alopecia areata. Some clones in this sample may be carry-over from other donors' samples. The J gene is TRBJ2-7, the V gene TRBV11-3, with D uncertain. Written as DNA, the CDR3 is TGTGCCAGCAGCCACGGACCTCACGAGCAGTACTTC. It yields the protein CASSHGPHEQYF.